The 19 T cell receptor beta chains below all came from one sample that was sequenced in a study of T cell changes during pregnancy in multiple sclerosis. The repertoire was sequenced with immunoSEQ multiplex PCR; TCRdb's copy has only in-frame clones and lacks some. This repertoire shows around 34,000 clones, almost 90% found once; its top ten account for 4.5%. The material sequenced was CD8+ T cells from peripheral blood mononuclear cells, taken after pregnancy. All receptors come from a female donor with multiple sclerosis, enrolled in a pregnancy study.

The chain combines TRBV10-3 with TRBJ2-3; maybe TRBD2 (5 bases). This CDR3 comprises 13 residues. Germline lookup yields CDR1 ENHRY and CDR2 SYGVKD. The ends were cut back, 2 bases at V and 6 bases at J, with 9 bases in the middle. The CDR3 region has the DNA TGTGCCATCAGTGAGAATCCGGGGGATACGCAGTATTTT. The encoded protein is CAISENPGDTQYF.

The chain links TRBV13 to TRBJ1-1; no reliable D call. Germline V gene data show CDR1 as PRHDT and CDR2 as FYEKMQ (reference sequence). The CDR3 has 13 amino acids. V gave up 4 bases and J gave up 2 bases, with 8 bases separating them. This CDR3 reads CASSSPGNTEAFF. The DNA of the CDR3 is TGTGCCAGCAGCTCCCCAGGAAACACTGAAGCTTTCTTT.

V and J are TRBV28 and TRBJ1-2; TRBD1 aligns across 9 bases. The V and J ends lost 7 bases and 6 bases, in that order; junction bases with no gene match: 12. Per the germline V gene, CDR1 is MDHEN and CDR2 is SYDVKM. The CDR3 runs to 15 residues. CDR3 sequence: CASIPRSGQGDGYTF. In DNA form, the CDR3 reads TGTGCCAGCATCCCCCGATCGGGACAGGGAGATGGCTACACCTTC.

This chain links TRBV9 with TRBJ2-1; 10 positions agree with TRBD2. V lost 1 base to trimming and J lost 1 base; unmatched junction nucleotides: 8. The CDR3 runs to 18 residues. Per germline, CDR1 SGDLS and CDR2 YYNGEE. The CDR3 sequence is CASSVQPAGGLSYNEQFF. The DNA for the CDR3 is TGTGCCAGCAGCGTACAACCAGCGGGGGGGTTGTCCTACAATGAGCAGTTCTTC.

The chain uses TRBV5-4 and TRBJ2-2; TRBD2 aligns across 11 bases. The CDR3 has 17 amino acids. V shed 4 bases and J 12 bases; nucleotides not matched to a gene: 17. From germline, CDR1 is SGHNT and CDR2 YYREEE (reference sequence). CDR3 in amino acids: CASSQDPLAGGPPQLFF. CDR3 in DNA: TGTGCCAGCAGCCAAGATCCCCTAGCGGGGGGACCTCCTCAGCTGTTTTTT.

This sequence joins TRBV9 and TRBJ1-2, with D possibly being TRBD1 (5 bases). Trimming took off 1 base at V and 6 bases at J, with 22 bases between the two ends. Per the germline V gene, CDR1 is SGDLS and CDR2 is YYNGEE. The CDR3 loop spans 17 amino acids. CDR3 protein: CASSVSTRAGGFDGYTF. Here the CDR3 DNA reads TGTGCCAGCAGCGTATCCACTCGGGCGGGGGGTTTCGATGGCTACACCTTC. Supplemented by reference TRBV9 and TRBJ1-2, the full variable domain reads DSGVTQTPKHLITATGQRVTLRCSPRSGDLSVYWYQQSLDQGLQFLIQYYNGEERAKGNILERFSAQQFPDLHSELNLSSLELGDSALYFCASSVSTRAGGFDGYTFGSGTRLTVV.

V gene TRBV7-3 combines with J gene TRBJ1-1, with no clear D. CDR3 size: 13 residues. V was shortened by 3 bases and J by 5 bases, with 10 bases between the two germline ends. The germline gives CDR1 SGHTA, CDR2 FQGTGA. CDR3 in amino acids: CASSLGGSTEAFF. CDR3 nucleotide sequence: TGTGCCAGCAGCTTGGGTGGGAGTACTGAAGCTTTCTTT. Complete variable domain (other parts from reference TRBV7-3 and TRBJ1-1): GAGVSQTPSNKVTEKGKYVELRCDPISGHTALYWYRQSLGQGPEFLIYFQGTGAADDSGLPNDRFFAVRPEGSVSTLKIQRTERGDSAVYLCASSLGGSTEAFFGQGTRLTVV.

The chain is built from TRBV13 and TRBJ2-7, with 9 bases matching TRBD2. The CDR3 has 15 residues. Germline V CDR1 and CDR2: PRHDT, FYEKMQ (reference sequence). With 5 bases clipped from V and 5 bases from J, the junction kept 10 bases outside the gene matches. CDR3 region: CASSPRVAGADEQYF. The CDR3 DNA follows: TGTGCCAGCAGCCCCAGGGTAGCGGGGGCGGACGAGCAGTACTTC.

The chain joins TRBV5-4 to TRBJ1-2, with TRBD1 matching over 8 bases. V lost 4 bases to trimming and J lost 6 bases; unmatched junction nucleotides: 8. In germline, CDR1 is SGHNT, CDR2 YYREEE (reference sequence). The CDR3 covers 14 residues. The CDR3 DNA is TGTGCCAGCAGCATAAGCAGGGGGCAAGATGGCTACACCTTC. This encodes CASSISRGQDGYTF.

The chain links TRBV2 to TRBJ1-2, with D tentatively TRBD1 (6 bases). CDR3 length equals 16 residues. Germline V lookup: CDR1 SNHLY, CDR2 FYNNEI. The V end was cut by 0 bases, the J end by 3 bases, with 14 bases between. CDR3 amino acids: CASSEAATGPHYGYTF. As DNA, the CDR3 is TGTGCCAGCAGTGAAGCGGCGACAGGCCCCCACTATGGCTACACCTTC.

This clone was recorded only once. This chain connects TRBV7-9 to TRBJ2-3; D call uncertain. Looked up from germline, CDR1 is SEHNR and CDR2 is FQNEAQ (reference sequence). The V end was cut by 2 bases, the J end by 1 base, with 13 bases between. The CDR3 has 16 amino acids. CDR3 region: CASSLRLSAGTDTQYF. DNA of the CDR3: TGTGCCAGCAGCTTAAGACTCTCGGCAGGCACAGATACGCAGTATTTT. The whole variable domain, filled in from reference TRBV7-9 and TRBJ2-3, reads DTGVSQNPRHKITKRGQNVTFRCDPISEHNRLYWYRQTLGQGPEFLTYFQNEAQLEKSRLLSDRFSAERPKGSFSTLEIQRTEQGDSAMYLCASSLRLSAGTDTQYFGPGTRLTVL.

J is TRBJ1-2 and V is TRBV6-1; D unclear. Deletions cut 1 base from V and 1 base from J, with 7 bases between. The germline V gene encodes CDR1 MNHNS and CDR2 SASEGT. The CDR3 runs to 14 residues. CDR3 region: CASSEDGSNYGYTF. As DNA, the CDR3 is TGTGCCAGCAGTGAAGACGGGAGTAACTATGGCTACACCTTC.

The rearrangement links TRBV6-5 to TRBJ2-7; D might be TRBD2 (7 bases). CDR3 length: 15 residues. In germline, CDR1 is MNHEY, CDR2 SVGAGI. The V end was cut by 0 bases, the J end by 2 bases, with 11 bases between. This chain's CDR3 is CASSYSGGGTYEQYF. In nucleotides, the CDR3 is TGTGCCAGCAGTTACTCAGGCGGGGGCACCTACGAGCAGTACTTC.

J is TRBJ1-5 and V is TRBV6-1; D might be TRBD1 (6 bases). The V end was cut by 4 bases, the J end by 6 bases, with 16 bases between. The CDR3 has 15 amino acids. Germline loops: CDR1 MNHNS, CDR2 SASEGT. The CDR3 spells CASSAETGHSQPQHF. The CDR3, as DNA: TGTGCCAGCAGTGCCGAGACAGGCCACAGTCAGCCCCAGCATTTT.

The CDR3 coding sequence is TGTGCCACCAGCAGAGTTGGGGGGGAGACCCAGTACTTC. As protein: CATSRVGGETQYF. The chain joins TRBV15 to TRBJ2-5, with TRBD2 as a possible D gene (6 bases). The V end was cut by 1 base, the J end by 5 bases, with 8 bases between. Looked up from germline, CDR1 is LNHNV and CDR2 is YYDKDF (reference sequence). This CDR3 spans 13 amino acids.

V gene TRBV7-8 combines with J gene TRBJ1-2; 9 bases are a match to TRBD1. Per germline, CDR1 SGHVS and CDR2 FQNEAQ. Losses at the gene ends were 4 bases for V and 1 base for J; bases not matched to a gene: 10. This CDR3 comprises 17 residues. CDR3 in DNA: TGTGCCAGCAGCTCCGGGACAGGGAAGGGATATAACTATGGCTACACCTTC. Translated: CASSSGTGKGYNYGYTF.

The chain couples TRBV7-9 to TRBJ1-1, with D possibly being TRBD1 (5 bases). The CDR3 has 15 residues. V lost 4 bases to trimming and J lost 6 bases, with 18 bases between them. Germline CDR1 is SEHNR and CDR2 is FQNEAQ (reference sequence). The CDR3 sequence: CASSSLIQVVPEAFF. In DNA form, the CDR3 reads TGTGCCAGCAGCTCACTTATACAGGTGGTTCCTGAAGCTTTCTTT.

The chain has TRBV4-2 and TRBJ1-4; TRBD1 matches at 8 bases. Germline trimming cut 4 bases from V and 5 bases from J; bases unmatched to any gene: 3. Germline CDR1 reads LGHNA; CDR2 reads YNFKEQ. The CDR3 is 14 amino acids. The CDR3 coding sequence is TGTGCCAGCAGCCTGACAGGGGCGAATGAAAAACTGTTTTTT. Protein product: CASSLTGANEKLFF.

The rearrangement joins TRBV27 to TRBJ2-1; 9 nucleotides match TRBD2. The V and J ends lost 7 bases and 8 bases, in that order; junction bases with no gene match: 3. CDR3 size: 12 residues. CDR1 MNHEY and CDR2 SMNVEV come from the germline V gene (reference sequence). The CDR3 DNA follows: TGTGCCAGCACCAGCGGGGGGCATGAGCAGTTCTTC. It encodes CASTSGGHEQFF.